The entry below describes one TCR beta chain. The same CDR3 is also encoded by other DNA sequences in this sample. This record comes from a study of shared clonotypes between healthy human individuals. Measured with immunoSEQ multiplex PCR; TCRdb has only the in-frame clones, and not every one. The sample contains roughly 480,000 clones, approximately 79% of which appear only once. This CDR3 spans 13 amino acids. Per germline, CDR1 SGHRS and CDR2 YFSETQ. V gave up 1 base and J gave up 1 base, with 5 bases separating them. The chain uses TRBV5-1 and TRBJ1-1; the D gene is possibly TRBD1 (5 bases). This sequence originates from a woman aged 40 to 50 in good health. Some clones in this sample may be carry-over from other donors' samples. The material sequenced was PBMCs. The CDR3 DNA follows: TGCGCCAGCAGCTTGACAGGGAACACTGAAGCTTTCTTT. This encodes CASSLTGNTEAFF.